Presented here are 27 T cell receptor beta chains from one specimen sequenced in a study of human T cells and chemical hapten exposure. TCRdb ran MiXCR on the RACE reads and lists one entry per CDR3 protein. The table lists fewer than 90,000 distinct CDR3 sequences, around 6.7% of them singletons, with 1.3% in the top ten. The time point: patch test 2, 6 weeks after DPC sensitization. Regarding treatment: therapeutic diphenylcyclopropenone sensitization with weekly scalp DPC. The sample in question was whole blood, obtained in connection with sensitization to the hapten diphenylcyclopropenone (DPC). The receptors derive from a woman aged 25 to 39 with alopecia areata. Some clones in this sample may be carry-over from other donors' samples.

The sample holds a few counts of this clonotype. In DNA, the CDR3 is TGTGCCAGCAGCCACGGGGCCTCAAGGCCGAAAACCGAAGCTTTCTTT. Translation: CASSHGASRPKTEAFF. The chain recombines TRBV7-9 with TRBJ1-1, with D perhaps TRBD1 (5 bases). Trimming pared 5 bases from V and 8 bases from J, leaving 24 bases between. Germline lookup yields CDR1 SEHNR and CDR2 FQNEAQ (reference sequence). The CDR3 is 16 residues long.

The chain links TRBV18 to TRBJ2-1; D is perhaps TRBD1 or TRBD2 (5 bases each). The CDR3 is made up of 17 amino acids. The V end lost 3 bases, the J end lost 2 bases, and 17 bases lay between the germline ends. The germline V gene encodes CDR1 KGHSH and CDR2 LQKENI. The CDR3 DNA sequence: TGTGCCAGCTCACCGAGTAATTTGAGGGGACCCTACAATGAGCAGTTCTTC. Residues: CASSPSNLRGPYNEQFF.

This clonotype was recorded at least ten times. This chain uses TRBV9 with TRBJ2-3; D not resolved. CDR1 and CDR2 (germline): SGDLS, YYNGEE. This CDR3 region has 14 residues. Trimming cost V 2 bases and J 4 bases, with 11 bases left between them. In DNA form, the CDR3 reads TGTGCCAGCAGCGTGGAGTCTGGGGCAGATACGCAGTATTTT. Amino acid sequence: CASSVESGADTQYF. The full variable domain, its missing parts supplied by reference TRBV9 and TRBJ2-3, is DSGVTQTPKHLITATGQRVTLRCSPRSGDLSVYWYQQSLDQGLQFLIQYYNGEERAKGNILERFSAQQFPDLHSELNLSSLELGDSALYFCASSVESGADTQYFGPGTRLTVL.

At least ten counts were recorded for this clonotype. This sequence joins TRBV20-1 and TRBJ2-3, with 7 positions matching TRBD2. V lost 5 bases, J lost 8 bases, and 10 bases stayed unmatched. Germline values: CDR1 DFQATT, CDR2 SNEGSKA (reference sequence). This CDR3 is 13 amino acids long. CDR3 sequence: CSAGDRLAGTQYF. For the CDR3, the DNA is TGCAGTGCTGGGGACCGACTAGCTGGTACGCAGTATTTT.

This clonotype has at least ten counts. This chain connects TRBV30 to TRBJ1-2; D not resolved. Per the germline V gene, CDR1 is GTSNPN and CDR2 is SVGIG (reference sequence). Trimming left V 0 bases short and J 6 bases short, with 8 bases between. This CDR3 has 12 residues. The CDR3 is CAWSVRPDGYTF. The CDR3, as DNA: TGTGCCTGGAGTGTTCGTCCCGATGGCTACACCTTC.

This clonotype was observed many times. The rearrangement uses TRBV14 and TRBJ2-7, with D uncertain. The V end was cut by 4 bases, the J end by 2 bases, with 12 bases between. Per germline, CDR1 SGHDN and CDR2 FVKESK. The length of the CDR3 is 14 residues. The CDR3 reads CASSPPVDPYEQYF. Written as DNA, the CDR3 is TGTGCCAGCAGCCCGCCCGTGGACCCCTACGAGCAGTACTTC.

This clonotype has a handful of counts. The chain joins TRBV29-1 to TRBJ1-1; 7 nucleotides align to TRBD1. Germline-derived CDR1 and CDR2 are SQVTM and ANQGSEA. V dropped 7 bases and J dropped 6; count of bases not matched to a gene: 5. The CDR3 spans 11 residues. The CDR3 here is CSATGAPEAFF. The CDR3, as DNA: TGCAGCGCTACAGGGGCCCCTGAAGCTTTCTTT.

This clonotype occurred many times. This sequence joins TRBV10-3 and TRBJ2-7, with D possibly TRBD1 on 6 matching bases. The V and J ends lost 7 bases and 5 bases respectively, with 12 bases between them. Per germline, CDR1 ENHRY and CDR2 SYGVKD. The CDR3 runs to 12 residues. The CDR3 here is CAINRSGDEQYF. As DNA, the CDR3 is TGTGCCATCAACCGATCAGGGGACGAGCAGTACTTC.

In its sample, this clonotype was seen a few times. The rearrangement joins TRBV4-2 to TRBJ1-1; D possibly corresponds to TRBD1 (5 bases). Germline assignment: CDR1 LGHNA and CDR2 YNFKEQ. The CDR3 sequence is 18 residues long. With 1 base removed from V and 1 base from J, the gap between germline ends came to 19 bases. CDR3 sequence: CASSQVRGSERKNTEAFF. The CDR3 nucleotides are TGTGCCAGCAGCCAAGTTAGGGGAAGTGAAAGGAAGAACACTGAAGCTTTCTTT.

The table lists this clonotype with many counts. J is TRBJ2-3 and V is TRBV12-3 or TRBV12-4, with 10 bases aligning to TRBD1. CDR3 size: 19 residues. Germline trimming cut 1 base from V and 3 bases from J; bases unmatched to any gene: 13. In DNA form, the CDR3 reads TGTGCCAGCAGTTTAGGCGGCAGTCCGGGACAGGGGTCTACAGATACGCAGTATTTT. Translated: CASSLGGSPGQGSTDTQYF.

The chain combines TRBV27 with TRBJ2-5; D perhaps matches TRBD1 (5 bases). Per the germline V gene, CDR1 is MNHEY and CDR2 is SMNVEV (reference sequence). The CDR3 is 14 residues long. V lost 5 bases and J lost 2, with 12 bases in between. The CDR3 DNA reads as TGTGCCAGCAGTCCTGGACAACCACAAGAGACCCAGTACTTC. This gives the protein CASSPGQPQETQYF.

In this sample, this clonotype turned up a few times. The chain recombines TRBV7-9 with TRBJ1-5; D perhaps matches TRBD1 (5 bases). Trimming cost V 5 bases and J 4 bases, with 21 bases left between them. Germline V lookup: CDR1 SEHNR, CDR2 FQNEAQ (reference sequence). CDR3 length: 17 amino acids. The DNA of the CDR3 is TGTGCCAGCAGCCCTTTGGGTCGCAGGGACCGGAATCAGCCCCAGCATTTT. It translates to CASSPLGRRDRNQPQHF.

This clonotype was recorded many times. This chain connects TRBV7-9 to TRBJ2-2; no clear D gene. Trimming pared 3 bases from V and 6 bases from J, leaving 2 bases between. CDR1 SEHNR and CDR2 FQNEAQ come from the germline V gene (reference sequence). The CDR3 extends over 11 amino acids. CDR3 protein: CASSFAGELFF. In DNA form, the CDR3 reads TGTGCCAGCAGCTTTGCCGGGGAGCTGTTTTTT.

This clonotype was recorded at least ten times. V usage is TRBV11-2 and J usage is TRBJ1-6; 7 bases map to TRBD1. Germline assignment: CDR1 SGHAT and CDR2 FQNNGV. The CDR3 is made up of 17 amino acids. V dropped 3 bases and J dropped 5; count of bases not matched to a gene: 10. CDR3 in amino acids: CASSFRTGKGNNSPLHF. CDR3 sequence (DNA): TGTGCCAGCAGCTTTCGGACAGGAAAGGGGAATAATTCACCCCTCCACTTT.

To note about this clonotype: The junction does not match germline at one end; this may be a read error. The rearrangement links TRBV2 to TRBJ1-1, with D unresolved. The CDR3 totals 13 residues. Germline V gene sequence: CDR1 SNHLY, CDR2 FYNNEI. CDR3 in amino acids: CASTERPNTEAFF. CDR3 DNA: TGTGCCAGCACTGAACGCCCCAACACTGAAGCTTTCTTT.

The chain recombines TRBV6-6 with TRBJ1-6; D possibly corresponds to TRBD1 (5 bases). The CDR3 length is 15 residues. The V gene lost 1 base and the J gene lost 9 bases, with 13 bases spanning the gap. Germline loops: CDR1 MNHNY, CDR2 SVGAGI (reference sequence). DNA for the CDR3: TGTGCCAGCAGTTACTTCTCTCAGGGCGGTTCACCCCTCCACTTT. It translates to CASSYFSQGGSPLHF.

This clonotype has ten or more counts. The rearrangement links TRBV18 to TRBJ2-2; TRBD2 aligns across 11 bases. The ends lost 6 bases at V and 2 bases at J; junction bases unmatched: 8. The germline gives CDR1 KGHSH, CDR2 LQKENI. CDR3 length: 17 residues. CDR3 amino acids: CASSLASGGHNTGELFF. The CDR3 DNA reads TGTGCCAGCTCGCTCGCTAGCGGGGGGCATAACACCGGGGAGCTGTTTTTT.

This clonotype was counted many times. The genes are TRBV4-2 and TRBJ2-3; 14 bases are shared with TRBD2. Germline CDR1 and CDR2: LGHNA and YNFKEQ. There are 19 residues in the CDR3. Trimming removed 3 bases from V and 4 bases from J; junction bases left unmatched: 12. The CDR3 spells CASSHGLAGGPSRADTQYF. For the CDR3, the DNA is TGTGCCAGCAGCCACGGACTAGCGGGGGGCCCCTCACGCGCAGATACGCAGTATTTT.

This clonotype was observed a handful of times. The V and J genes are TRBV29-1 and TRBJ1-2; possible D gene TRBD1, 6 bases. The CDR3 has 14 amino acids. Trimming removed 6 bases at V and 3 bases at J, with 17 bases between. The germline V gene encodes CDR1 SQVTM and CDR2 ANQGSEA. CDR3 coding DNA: TGCAGCGTAGGTGTGGGCAGGGGAGACTATGGCTACACCTTC. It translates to CSVGVGRGDYGYTF. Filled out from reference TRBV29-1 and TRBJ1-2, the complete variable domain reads SAVISQKPSRDICQRGTSLTIQCQVDSQVTMMFWYRQQPGQSLTLIATANQGSEATYESGFVIDKFPISRPNLTFSTLTVSNMSPEDSSIYLCSVGVGRGDYGYTFGSGTRLTVV.

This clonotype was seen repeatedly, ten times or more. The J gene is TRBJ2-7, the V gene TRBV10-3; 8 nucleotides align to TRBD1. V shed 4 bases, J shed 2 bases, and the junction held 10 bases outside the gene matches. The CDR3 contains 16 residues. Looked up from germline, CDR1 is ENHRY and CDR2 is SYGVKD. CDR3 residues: CAISVPTTGATYEQYF. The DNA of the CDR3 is TGTGCCATCAGTGTCCCGACGACAGGGGCAACCTACGAGCAGTACTTC.

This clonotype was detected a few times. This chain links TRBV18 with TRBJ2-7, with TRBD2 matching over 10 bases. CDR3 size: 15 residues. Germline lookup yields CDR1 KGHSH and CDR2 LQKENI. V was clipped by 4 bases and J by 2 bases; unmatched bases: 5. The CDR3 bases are TGTGCCAGCTCACTTGGACTAGCGGTTGCCTACGAGCAGTACTTC. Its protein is CASSLGLAVAYEQYF.

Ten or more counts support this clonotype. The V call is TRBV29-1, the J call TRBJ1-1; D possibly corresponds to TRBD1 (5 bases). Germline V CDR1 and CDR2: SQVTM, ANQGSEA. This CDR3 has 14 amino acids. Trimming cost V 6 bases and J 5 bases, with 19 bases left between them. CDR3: CSVPGGGVRTEAFF. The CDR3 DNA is TGCAGCGTCCCCGGCGGGGGGGTTCGGACTGAAGCTTTCTTT.

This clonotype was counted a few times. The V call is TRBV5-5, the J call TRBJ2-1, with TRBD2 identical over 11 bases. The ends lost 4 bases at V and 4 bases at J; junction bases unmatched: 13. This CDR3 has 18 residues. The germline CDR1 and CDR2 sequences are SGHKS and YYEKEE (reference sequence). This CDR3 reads CASSPRIPLAGGYNEQFF. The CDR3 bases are TGTGCCAGCAGCCCACGGATACCTCTAGCGGGGGGTTACAATGAGCAGTTCTTC.

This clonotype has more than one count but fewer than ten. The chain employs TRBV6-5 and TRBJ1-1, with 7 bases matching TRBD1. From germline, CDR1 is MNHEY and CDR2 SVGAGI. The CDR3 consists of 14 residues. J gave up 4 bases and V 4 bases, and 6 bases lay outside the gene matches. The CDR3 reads CASSLKAGGTEAFF. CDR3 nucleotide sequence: TGTGCCAGCAGTTTGAAAGCAGGGGGCACTGAAGCTTTCTTT.

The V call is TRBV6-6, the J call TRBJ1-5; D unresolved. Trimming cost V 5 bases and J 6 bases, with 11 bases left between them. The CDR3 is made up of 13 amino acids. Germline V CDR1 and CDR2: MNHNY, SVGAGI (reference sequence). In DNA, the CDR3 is TGTGCCAGCAGTCTTCGACCCCTTCAGCCCCAGCATTTT. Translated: CASSLRPLQPQHF.

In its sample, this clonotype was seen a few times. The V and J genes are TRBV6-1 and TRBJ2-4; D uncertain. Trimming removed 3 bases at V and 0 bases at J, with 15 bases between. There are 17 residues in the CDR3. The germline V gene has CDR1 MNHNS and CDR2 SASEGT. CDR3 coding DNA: TGTGCCAGCAGTGACCACCTGGCAGGCCTAGCCAAAAACATTCAGTACTTC. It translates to CASSDHLAGLAKNIQYF.

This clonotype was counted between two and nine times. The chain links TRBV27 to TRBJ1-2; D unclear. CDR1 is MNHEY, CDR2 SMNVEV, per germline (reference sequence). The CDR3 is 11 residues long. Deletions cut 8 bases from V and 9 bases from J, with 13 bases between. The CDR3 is CASFGPLSYTF. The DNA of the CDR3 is TGTGCCAGCTTCGGGCCATTAAGCTACACCTTC.